Presented here are 3 T cell receptor beta chains from one specimen sequenced in a study of OX40 agonist ivuxolimab in advanced cancers. TCRdb keeps only in-frame clones here, not all; method: immunoSEQ multiplex PCR. This sample yields fewer than 75,000 clones, of which 75% to 85% are seen a single time; approximately 8% belongs to the top ten. Here the sequenced sample was CD4+ or CD8+ T cells sorted from blood, taken in a trial of the OX40 agonist ivuxolimab. All receptors come from an adult with an advanced solid tumor such as melanoma, head and neck, liver or kidney cancer.

This sequence joins TRBV7-9 and TRBJ2-5, with D possibly being TRBD1 or TRBD2 (6 bases each). The germline V gene encodes CDR1 SEHNR and CDR2 FQNEAQ (reference sequence). This CDR3 has 13 residues. The V end lost 4 bases, the J end lost 5 bases, and 11 bases lay between the germline ends. The CDR3: CASSSQGGETQYF. DNA of the CDR3: TGTGCCAGCAGCTCTCAAGGGGGGGAGACCCAGTACTTC.

CDR3 coding DNA: TGTGCCAGCAGCTTAGGGGGGACGGGAACCTACGAGCAGTACTTC. Translating gives CASSLGGTGTYEQYF. The genes are TRBV7-8 and TRBJ2-7, with D tentatively TRBD1 or TRBD2 (5 bases each). This CDR3 is built from 15 residues. The germline V and J ends were trimmed by 1 base and 2 bases, with 12 bases remaining between them. Germline V lookup: CDR1 SGHVS, CDR2 FQNEAQ.

This chain connects TRBV7-2 to TRBJ2-2; D might be TRBD2 (5 bases). The CDR3 contains 17 residues. V was trimmed by 1 base and J by 1 base, leaving 13 bases between them. Germline V gene sequence: CDR1 SGHTA, CDR2 FQGNSA. The CDR3 reads CASSLGGSGWNTGELFF. For the CDR3, the DNA is TGTGCCAGCAGCTTAGGCGGGTCAGGTTGGAACACCGGGGAGCTGTTTTTT.